This T cell receptor (beta chain) was captured by sequencing in a study of T cells in localized non-small cell lung cancer. The method was immunoSEQ multiplex PCR; TCRdb's version includes in-frame clones alone and lacks a portion of them. This sample yields 60,000 to 75,000 clones, of which 80% to 90% are seen a single time; approximately 13% belongs to the top ten. The germline V gene encodes CDR1 SGDLS and CDR2 YYNGEE. The CDR3 consists of 13 residues. Trimming took 4 bases from V and 1 from J, leaving 8 bases between them. The chain employs TRBV9 and TRBJ1-1; D is uncertain. The source of this sequence is a female donor over 55 with stage I lung adenocarcinoma. The sample in question was peripheral blood, obtained before any cancer treatment. CDR3 sequence reads: CASSPRPNTEAFF. The CDR3 nucleotides read TGTGCCAGCAGCCCACGCCCGAACACTGAAGCTTTCTTT.